A selection of T cell receptor beta chains follows, all from one sample in a study of T cells in Graves' hyperthyroidism and ophthalmopathy. TCRdb reprocessed the multiplex PCR reads via MiXCR and lists one record per CDR3 protein. The table lists about 770,000 distinct CDR3 sequences, over 15% of them singletons. The sequenced sample consisted of blood. These receptors were taken from a woman aged 50 to 60 with Graves' hyperthyroidism that later progressed to Graves' ophthalmopathy. Each CDR3 is given with its conserved first and last residue. A D gene is named only where the DNA matches it firmly. The size field is filled for only some rows; it gives once, few, many or a size class.

D gene: TRBD2
clone size: few
V gene: TRBV12-3/TRBV12-4
J gene: TRBJ2-7
CDR3 protein: CASKIAGASYEQYF
CDR3 DNA: TGTGCCAGCAAAATAGCGGGGGCTTCCTACGAGCAGTACTTC

D gene: NA
clone size: NA
V gene: TRBV20-1
J gene: TRBJ1-4
CDR3 protein: CSARERREGEKLFF
CDR3 DNA: TGCAGTGCTAGAGAAAGGCGAGAAGGTGAAAAACTGTTTTTT

D gene: NA
clone size: many
V gene: TRBV13
J gene: TRBJ1-1
CDR3 protein: CASSPRGSTEAFF
CDR3 DNA: TGTGCCAGCAGTCCCAGGGGCAGCACTGAAGCTTTCTTT

D gene: NA
clone size: many
V gene: TRBV29-1
J gene: TRBJ1-1
CDR3 protein: CSVADISPEAFF
CDR3 DNA: TGCAGCGTCGCGGACATCAGCCCTGAAGCTTTCTTT

D gene: NA
clone size: few
V gene: TRBV12-3/TRBV12-4
J gene: TRBJ1-1
CDR3 protein: CATTTRRTEAFF
CDR3 DNA: TGTGCCACCACAACCCGGAGGACTGAAGCTTTCTTT

D gene: TRBD1
clone size: few
V gene: TRBV6-1
J gene: TRBJ1-6
CDR3 protein: CASRSETGGNSPLHF
CDR3 DNA: TGTGCCAGCAGATCCGAGACAGGGGGTAATTCACCCCTCCACTTT

D gene: NA
clone size: few
V gene: TRBV12-3/TRBV12-4
J gene: TRBJ2-1
CDR3 protein: CASSLIRGESYNEQFF
CDR3 DNA: TGTGCCAGCAGTTTAATCCGGGGCGAATCATACAATGAGCAGTTCTTC

D gene: NA
clone size: few
V gene: TRBV6-1
J gene: TRBJ2-5
CDR3 protein: CASLGQETQYF
CDR3 DNA: TGTGCCAGCTTAGGCCAAGAGACCCAGTACTTC

D gene: NA
clone size: NA
V gene: TRBV7-9
J gene: TRBJ2-3
CDR3 protein: CASSLAWTTGRADTQYF
CDR3 DNA: TGTGCCAGCAGCTTAGCGTGGACTACGGGCCGGGCAGATACGCAGTATTTT

D gene: NA
clone size: NA
V gene: TRBV19
J gene: TRBJ2-6
CDR3 protein: CASKGGANVLTF
CDR3 DNA: TGTGCCAGTAAAGGTGGGGCCAACGTCCTGACTTTC

D gene: TRBD2
clone size: few
V gene: TRBV3-1
J gene: TRBJ2-7
CDR3 protein: CASSQVGLAFYEQYF
CDR3 DNA: TGTGCCAGCAGCCAAGTCGGACTAGCGTTCTACGAGCAGTACTTC

D gene: NA
clone size: NA
V gene: TRBV6-9
J gene: TRBJ1-3
CDR3 protein: CASSYGQTGGNTIYF
CDR3 DNA: TGTGCCAGCAGTTACGGCCAGACAGGTGGAAACACCATATATTTT

D gene: TRBD1
clone size: many
V gene: TRBV2
J gene: TRBJ1-5
CDR3 protein: CASSDIRGPNNQPQHF
CDR3 DNA: TGTGCCAGCAGTGACATCAGGGGGCCTAACAATCAGCCCCAGCATTTT

D gene: TRBD1
clone size: few
V gene: TRBV6-4
J gene: TRBJ2-2
CDR3 protein: CASSDHGGGQGSTGELFF
CDR3 DNA: TGTGCCAGCAGTGACCATGGCGGGGGACAGGGATCCACCGGGGAGCTGTTTTTT

D gene: NA
clone size: few
V gene: TRBV24-1
J gene: TRBJ2-3
CDR3 protein: CATSPSRGGVSTDTQYF
CDR3 DNA: TGTGCCACCAGTCCATCTAGGGGGGGGGTAAGCACAGATACGCAGTATTTT

D gene: NA
clone size: few
V gene: TRBV6-2/TRBV6-3
J gene: TRBJ2-2
CDR3 protein: CASSYQRVNTGELFF
CDR3 DNA: TGTGCCAGCAGTTACCAGCGGGTTAACACCGGGGAGCTGTTTTTT

D gene: NA
clone size: few
V gene: TRBV12-3/TRBV12-4
J gene: TRBJ2-2
CDR3 protein: CASSLGQVVSGELFF
CDR3 DNA: TGTGCCAGCAGTTTGGGACAAGTAGTTTCCGGGGAGCTGTTTTTT

D gene: NA
clone size: NA
V gene: TRBV5-1
J gene: TRBJ1-1
CDR3 protein: CASSLEVGRRTEAFF
CDR3 DNA: TGCGCCAGCAGCTTGGAAGTAGGGCGAAGGACTGAAGCTTTCTTT

D gene: TRBD1
clone size: once
V gene: TRBV19
J gene: TRBJ1-4
CDR3 protein: CASSIFKGQSNEKLFF
CDR3 DNA: TGTGCCAGTAGTATATTTAAGGGACAGAGTAATGAAAAACTGTTTTTT

D gene: NA
clone size: few
V gene: TRBV29-1
J gene: TRBJ2-2
CDR3 protein: CSVDGWASESGELFF
CDR3 DNA: TGCAGCGTTGATGGTTGGGCTAGCGAATCCGGGGAGCTGTTTTTT

D gene: TRBD1
clone size: NA
V gene: TRBV3-1
J gene: TRBJ2-1
CDR3 protein: CAGSQDTGGTFF
CDR3 DNA: TGTGCCGGCAGCCAAGACACAGGGGGCACGTTCTTC

D gene: TRBD1
clone size: NA
V gene: TRBV4-2
J gene: TRBJ1-2
CDR3 protein: CASSQDYGQGIPPYGYTF
CDR3 DNA: TGTGCCAGCAGCCAAGATTACGGACAGGGTATCCCTCCATATGGCTACACCTTC

D gene: NA
clone size: NA
V gene: TRBV7-6
J gene: TRBJ2-2
CDR3 protein: CASSLVLPGTGELFF
CDR3 DNA: TGTGCCAGCAGCTTAGTACTGCCGGGCACCGGGGAGCTGTTTTTT

D gene: NA
clone size: NA
V gene: TRBV27
J gene: TRBJ2-4
CDR3 protein: CASSTGAGAKNIQYF
CDR3 DNA: TGTGCCAGCAGCACAGGTGCGGGAGCCAAAAACATTCAGTACTTC

D gene: NA
clone size: many
V gene: TRBV10-3
J gene: TRBJ2-7
CDR3 protein: CATTGDNEQYF
CDR3 DNA: TGTGCCACGACCGGGGACAACGAGCAGTACTTC

D gene: NA
clone size: NA
V gene: TRBV6-6
J gene: TRBJ1-2
CDR3 protein: CASSYLAAGYGYTF
CDR3 DNA: TGTGCCAGCAGTTACTTAGCAGCAGGTTATGGCTACACCTTC

D gene: TRBD2
clone size: many
V gene: TRBV6-1
J gene: TRBJ2-5
CDR3 protein: CASSLAGRETETQYF
CDR3 DNA: TGTGCCAGCAGTTTGGCGGGGAGGGAGACGGAGACCCAGTACTTC

D gene: NA
clone size: NA
V gene: TRBV6-2/TRBV6-3
J gene: TRBJ1-3
CDR3 protein: CASTRDPGNTIYF
CDR3 DNA: TGTGCCAGCACTCGGGACCCTGGAAACACCATATATTTT

D gene: NA
clone size: NA
V gene: TRBV4-2
J gene: TRBJ2-2
CDR3 protein: CASSQAASRETGELFF
CDR3 DNA: TGTGCCAGCAGCCAAGCTGCGTCCAGGGAAACCGGGGAGCTGTTTTTT

D gene: TRBD2
clone size: few
V gene: TRBV27
J gene: TRBJ2-1
CDR3 protein: CASSPLAGGIYNEQFF
CDR3 DNA: TGTGCCAGCAGTCCCTTAGCGGGGGGGATCTACAATGAGCAGTTCTTC

D gene: NA
clone size: few
V gene: TRBV27
J gene: TRBJ1-4
CDR3 protein: CASSLSWPPNEKLFF
CDR3 DNA: TGTGCCAGCAGTTTATCTTGGCCGCCTAATGAAAAACTGTTTTTT

D gene: TRBD1
clone size: many
V gene: TRBV5-1
J gene: TRBJ1-1
CDR3 protein: CASSLQGQGDTEAFF
CDR3 DNA: TGCGCCAGCAGCTTGCAGGGACAGGGGGACACTGAAGCTTTCTTT

D gene: TRBD1
clone size: NA
V gene: TRBV3-1
J gene: TRBJ1-5
CDR3 protein: CASSQRDRVQPQHF
CDR3 DNA: TGTGCCAGCAGCCAAAGGGACAGGGTGCAGCCCCAGCATTTT

D gene: TRBD1
clone size: few
V gene: TRBV19
J gene: TRBJ1-1
CDR3 protein: CASSKQGSLTEAFF
CDR3 DNA: TGTGCCAGTAGTAAACAGGGGTCGTTAACTGAAGCTTTCTTT

D gene: NA
clone size: many
V gene: TRBV5-1
J gene: TRBJ2-3
CDR3 protein: CASSLVSNTQYF
CDR3 DNA: TGCGCCAGCAGCTTGGTCTCGAATACGCAGTATTTT

D gene: NA
clone size: NA
V gene: TRBV5-4
J gene: TRBJ1-4
CDR3 protein: CASSLAQGLGEKLFF
CDR3 DNA: TGTGCCAGCAGCTTGGCCCAGGGTCTGGGTGAAAAACTGTTTTTT

D gene: TRBD2
clone size: many
V gene: TRBV2
J gene: TRBJ2-5
CDR3 protein: CASSASGGDQETQYF
CDR3 DNA: TGTGCCAGCAGCGCTAGCGGGGGGGATCAAGAGACCCAGTACTTC

D gene: NA
clone size: few
V gene: TRBV29-1
J gene: TRBJ1-2
CDR3 protein: CSVWVPGIYGYTF
CDR3 DNA: TGCAGCGTTTGGGTTCCTGGGATCTATGGCTACACCTTC

D gene: NA
clone size: NA
V gene: TRBV20-1
J gene: TRBJ1-2
CDR3 protein: CSARVTQWGGYTF
CDR3 DNA: TGCAGTGCTAGAGTCACACAGTGGGGTGGCTACACCTTC

D gene: NA
clone size: NA
V gene: TRBV2
J gene: TRBJ1-4
CDR3 protein: CASATRRTNEKLFF
CDR3 DNA: TGTGCCAGCGCCACCAGGCGGACTAACGAAAAACTGTTTTTT

D gene: TRBD1
clone size: many
V gene: TRBV20-1
J gene: TRBJ2-2
CDR3 protein: CSARETGGTGELFF
CDR3 DNA: TGCAGTGCTAGAGAGACAGGGGGGACCGGGGAGCTGTTTTTT

D gene: NA
clone size: NA
V gene: TRBV24-1
J gene: TRBJ1-1
CDR3 protein: CATRERRTNTEAFF
CDR3 DNA: TGTGCCACCAGGGAAAGACGGACCAACACTGAAGCTTTCTTT

D gene: TRBD2
clone size: NA
V gene: TRBV12-3/TRBV12-4
J gene: TRBJ2-2
CDR3 protein: CASSRRTSGGPSNTGELFF
CDR3 DNA: TGTGCCAGCAGTCGTCGGACTAGCGGGGGGCCCTCGAACACCGGGGAGCTGTTTTTT

D gene: NA
clone size: NA
V gene: TRBV7-3
J gene: TRBJ2-7
CDR3 protein: CASSLTGGQNSYEQYF
CDR3 DNA: TGTGCCAGCAGCTTAACGGGGGGACAGAACTCCTACGAGCAGTACTTC

D gene: TRBD1
clone size: many
V gene: TRBV11-2
J gene: TRBJ1-5
CDR3 protein: CASSADRASNQPQHF
CDR3 DNA: TGTGCCAGCAGCGCAGACAGGGCGAGCAATCAGCCCCAGCATTTT

D gene: NA
clone size: many
V gene: TRBV2
J gene: TRBJ1-4
CDR3 protein: CASSETGVIEKLFF
CDR3 DNA: TGTGCCAGCAGTGAGACAGGAGTGATTGAAAAACTGTTTTTT

D gene: TRBD1
clone size: NA
V gene: TRBV20-1
J gene: TRBJ1-6
CDR3 protein: CSAPSHRDRGSPLHF
CDR3 DNA: TGCAGTGCTCCAAGCCACCGGGACAGGGGCTCACCCCTCCACTTT

D gene: NA
clone size: few
V gene: TRBV9
J gene: TRBJ1-4
CDR3 protein: CASSRALGEKLFF
CDR3 DNA: TGTGCCAGTTCCCGAGCCCTGGGGGAAAAACTGTTTTTT

D gene: NA
clone size: many
V gene: TRBV12-3/TRBV12-4
J gene: TRBJ1-1
CDR3 protein: CASSTTGGDTEAFF
CDR3 DNA: TGTGCCAGCAGCACGACAGGAGGGGACACTGAAGCTTTCTTT

D gene: NA
clone size: few
V gene: TRBV24-1
J gene: TRBJ1-5
CDR3 protein: CAAGRSNQPQHF
CDR3 DNA: TGTGCCGCCGGACGGAGCAATCAGCCCCAGCATTTT

D gene: TRBD1
clone size: NA
V gene: TRBV19
J gene: TRBJ2-1
CDR3 protein: CASSIFRTGGDEQFF
CDR3 DNA: TGTGCCAGTAGTATATTTAGGACAGGGGGCGATGAGCAGTTCTTC

D gene: NA
clone size: few
V gene: TRBV20-1
J gene: TRBJ2-1
CDR3 protein: CSATNRVPQQFF
CDR3 DNA: TGCAGTGCTACAAACAGGGTCCCTCAGCAGTTCTTC

D gene: NA
clone size: NA
V gene: TRBV20-1
J gene: TRBJ2-7
CDR3 protein: CSASGSTTLGGYEQYF
CDR3 DNA: TGCAGTGCATCCGGGAGCACTACCTTAGGGGGCTACGAGCAGTACTTC

D gene: NA
clone size: once
V gene: TRBV25-1
J gene: TRBJ2-7
CDR3 protein: CASSDVGVKRRYEQYF
CDR3 DNA: TGTGCCAGCAGTGATGTGGGGGTAAAGCGTAGGTACGAGCAGTACTTC